A selection of T cell receptor beta chains follows, all from one sample in a study of a mutant IDH1 vaccine in newly diagnosed glioma. Antigens for these TCRs are unknown. The repertoire was sequenced with immunoSEQ multiplex PCR; TCRdb's copy has only in-frame clones and lacks some. Of roughly 26,000 clones listed, approximately 87% were seen once; the top ten hold around 31%. The specimen was PBMCs, collected from a glioma patient whose treatment included an IDH1 peptide vaccine. The receptors derive from a man younger than 45 with glioma. The CDR3 runs from the conserved cysteine through the conserved F or W. Each record gives: clone size, D gene, V gene, J gene, CDR3 protein, CDR3 DNA. D genes are given only for firm matches. The size of a clone is reported for some rows only, either as once, few or many, or as a class for expanded clones.

.,TRBD1,TRBV27,TRBJ1-5,CASSIQGADQPQHF,TGTGCCAGCAGTATACAGGGGGCGGATCAGCCCCAGCATTTT
few,.,TRBV2,TRBJ1-2,CASSNQQEGGYTF,TGTGCCAGCAGTAATCAACAGGAAGGTGGCTACACCTTC
.,.,TRBV5-1,TRBJ1-1,CASSGATVPNTEAFF,TGCGCCAGCAGCGGGGCGACAGTTCCCAACACTGAAGCTTTCTTT
.,.,TRBV9,TRBJ1-5,CASSPNQPQHF,TGTGCCAGCAGCCCCAATCAGCCCCAGCATTTT
.,TRBD2,TRBV30,TRBJ2-1,CAWSAKRGHNEQFF,TGTGCCTGGAGTGCTAAGCGGGGACACAATGAGCAGTTCTTC
.,TRBD2,TRBV5-1,TRBJ2-3,CASSLVRGSTDTQYF,TGCGCCAGCAGCTTGGTTCGCGGGAGTACAGATACGCAGTATTTT
once,.,TRBV7-3,TRBJ2-2,CASSLISGELFF,TGTGCCAGCAGCTTAATCTCCGGGGAGCTGTTTTTT
.,.,TRBV6-6,TRBJ2-3,CASMSSPDTQYF,TGTGCCAGCATGAGTAGTCCAGATACGCAGTATTTT
.,TRBD2,TRBV25-1,TRBJ2-1,CASGFYDSGRGNNEQFF,TGTGCCAGCGGATTCTACGATAGCGGGAGAGGAAACAATGAGCAGTTCTTC
.,.,TRBV10-3,TRBJ1-1,CAGGIGSGEAFF,TGTGCCGGGGGGATTGGTTCGGGGGAAGCTTTCTTT
.,.,TRBV7-6,TRBJ2-5,CASSIGHIGTQYF,TGTGCCAGCAGCATCGGACATATTGGAACCCAGTACTTC
once,.,TRBV6-5,TRBJ1-1,CASSRAEEGAFF,TGTGCCAGCAGTCGCGCTGAGGAGGGAGCTTTCTTT
few,.,TRBV7-8,TRBJ2-2,CASSLVSTGDAGELFF,TGTGCCAGCAGCTTAGTCTCGACCGGGGACGCCGGGGAGCTGTTTTTT
.,.,TRBV28,TRBJ1-1,CASSASGVFGEAFF,TGTGCCAGCAGCGCGTCGGGGGTGTTCGGTGAAGCTTTCTTT
.,TRBD2,TRBV30,TRBJ2-1,CARTGGSGRASSYNEQFF,TGTGCCCGCACCGGGGGAAGCGGGAGGGCTAGCTCCTACAATGAGCAGTTCTTC
once,.,TRBV7-2,TRBJ2-7,CASSLFTSSSYEQYF,TGTGCCAGCAGCTTATTCACAAGCAGCTCCTACGAGCAGTACTTC
few,TRBD1,TRBV7-7,TRBJ2-2,CASSLGTGGELFF,TGTGCCAGCAGCCTAGGGACAGGTGGGGAGCTGTTTTTT
.,.,TRBV18,TRBJ2-7,CASSRTDSYEQYF,TGTGCCAGCTCACGGACGGACTCCTACGAGCAGTACTTC
.,.,TRBV19,TRBJ1-5,CASSPLRDQPQHF,TGTGCCAGTAGTCCTCTTAGGGATCAGCCCCAGCATTTT
.,.,TRBV30,TRBJ2-3,CAWMGGTGHTDTQYF,TGTGCCTGGATGGGGGGGACAGGACACACAGATACGCAGTATTTT
once,.,TRBV5-6,TRBJ2-7,CASSLEGTYEQYF,TGTGCCAGCAGCTTGGAGGGGACCTACGAGCAGTACTTC
.,.,TRBV6-1,TRBJ2-3,CASSELGASTDTQYF,TGTGCCAGCAGCGAGCTGGGGGCTAGCACAGATACGCAGTATTTT
hyperexpanded,.,TRBV30,TRBJ2-2,CAWRGHYTGELFF,TGTGCCTGGAGGGGACACTACACCGGGGAGCTGTTTTTT
.,.,TRBV5-1,TRBJ2-1,CASSFERAYNEQFF,TGCGCCAGCAGCTTTGAGCGGGCATACAATGAGCAGTTCTTC
.,TRBD1,TRBV19,TRBJ1-2,CASSIEGTGGNYGYTF,TGTGCCAGTAGTATAGAGGGGACAGGGGGCAACTATGGCTACACCTTC
.,TRBD1,TRBV9,TRBJ1-4,CASSMTGTGDEKLFF,TGTGCCAGCAGCATGACCGGGACAGGAGATGAAAAACTGTTTTTT
once,TRBD2,TRBV7-6,TRBJ2-7,CASSGGGGVRGEQYF,TGTGCCAGCAGCGGAGGTGGGGGGGTCCGGGGCGAGCAGTACTTC
.,.,TRBV5-1,TRBJ1-5,CASSPGPSNQPQHF,TGCGCCAGCAGCCCCGGACCCAGCAATCAGCCCCAGCATTTT
.,.,TRBV6-5,TRBJ2-1,CASSYSRGWNEQFF,TGTGCCAGCAGTTACTCGAGGGGTTGGAATGAGCAGTTCTTC
once,.,TRBV19,TRBJ1-4,CATELMGETNEKLFF,TGTGCCACCGAATTGATGGGGGAAACTAATGAAAAACTGTTTTTT
once,.,TRBV7-2,TRBJ1-4,CASSLGQYNEKLFF,TGTGCCAGCAGCTTAGGACAGTATAATGAAAAACTGTTTTTT
.,.,TRBV4-3,TRBJ1-2,CASSQEDWHGGYTF,TGCGCCAGCAGCCAAGAAGATTGGCACGGAGGCTACACCTTC
.,.,TRBV15,TRBJ1-2,CATSRDLDSANYGYTF,TGTGCCACCAGCAGAGATTTGGACAGTGCTAACTATGGCTACACCTTC
few,.,TRBV15,TRBJ1-5,CATSRMGGRANQPQHF,TGTGCCACCAGCAGAATGGGAGGGCGGGCCAATCAGCCCCAGCATTTT
once,.,TRBV6-6,TRBJ2-2,CASSQKRGAFGELFF,TGTGCCAGCAGTCAGAAGAGGGGGGCCTTCGGGGAGCTGTTTTTT
.,TRBD1,TRBV4-3,TRBJ2-7,CASSQEQGPTYEQYF,TGCGCCAGCAGCCAAGAACAGGGGCCGACCTACGAGCAGTACTTC
.,.,TRBV5-1,TRBJ1-2,CASSLGTNYGYTF,TGCGCCAGCAGCTTGGGGACAAACTATGGCTACACCTTC
.,.,TRBV7-9,TRBJ2-2,CASSPSGNTGELFF,TGTGCCAGCAGCCCGTCGGGAAACACCGGGGAGCTGTTTTTT
.,.,TRBV5-8,TRBJ1-5,CASSPVGGGYSNQPQHF,TGTGCCAGCAGCCCTGTGGGGGGGGGATATAGCAATCAGCCCCAGCATTTT
.,TRBD1,TRBV18,TRBJ2-7,CASSAGETGSYEQYF,TGTGCCAGCTCAGCGGGTGAGACAGGGTCTTACGAGCAGTACTTC
.,.,TRBV5-4,TRBJ1-1,CASSSNSGWEAFF,TGTGCCAGCAGCTCAAATTCGGGCTGGGAAGCTTTCTTT
.,.,TRBV19,TRBJ2-7,CATTGAPYEQYF,TGTGCCACGACGGGGGCCCCCTACGAGCAGTACTTC
.,.,TRBV5-1,TRBJ1-1,CASSWTGAVNTEAFF,TGCGCCAGCAGCTGGACCGGGGCCGTGAACACTGAAGCTTTCTTT
.,TRBD1,TRBV15,TRBJ1-1,CATSRTQGATEAFF,TGTGCCACCAGCAGGACACAGGGGGCCACTGAAGCTTTCTTT
.,.,TRBV6-5,TRBJ2-1,CASSYYGSRGEQFF,TGTGCCAGCAGTTACTACGGCAGCCGGGGAGAGCAGTTCTTC
.,.,TRBV4-1,TRBJ2-7,CASSQAGGRPYEQYF,TGCGCCAGCAGCCAAGCCGGGGGCCGACCCTACGAGCAGTACTTC
.,.,TRBV2,TRBJ2-3,CASKVYLIPDTQYF,TGTGCCAGCAAGGTCTACCTCATCCCAGATACGCAGTATTTT
.,.,TRBV6-1,TRBJ1-1,CASSAKTGANTEAFF,TGTGCCAGCAGCGCTAAGACGGGAGCGAACACTGAAGCTTTCTTT
.,.,TRBV5-1,TRBJ1-3,CASSPGSSENTIYF,TGCGCCAGCAGCCCCGGTTCTTCTGAAAACACCATATATTTT
.,.,TRBV7-6,TRBJ1-5,CASSPHPNQPQHF,TGTGCCAGCAGCCCCCACCCCAATCAGCCCCAGCATTTT
few,.,TRBV11-1,TRBJ1-1,CASSRYRNTEAFF,TGTGCCAGCAGCCGTTACAGGAACACTGAAGCTTTCTTT
.,TRBD2,TRBV4-3,TRBJ2-5,CASSRLTSGQETQYF,TGCGCCAGCAGCCGCCTGACTAGCGGGCAAGAGACCCAGTACTTC
.,TRBD1,TRBV19,TRBJ2-2,CASISDRGLTGELFF,TGTGCCAGTATATCGGACAGGGGTCTCACCGGGGAGCTGTTTTTT
once,TRBD1,TRBV6-6,TRBJ2-7,CASSPLSGQGSYEQYF,TGTGCCAGCAGTCCCCTTTCCGGACAGGGGTCCTACGAGCAGTACTTC
.,TRBD1,TRBV5-6,TRBJ2-1,CASSLDGTGGRHEQFF,TGTGCCAGCAGCTTAGACGGGACAGGGGGCAGGCATGAGCAGTTCTTC
once,.,TRBV5-8,TRBJ1-5,CASSTDRNQPQHF,TGTGCCAGCAGCACGGACAGAAATCAGCCCCAGCATTTT
.,TRBD2,TRBV2,TRBJ2-7,CASTGVAGTYEQYF,TGTGCCAGCACCGGGGTAGCGGGCACCTACGAGCAGTACTTC
once,.,TRBV5-6,TRBJ2-5,CASSLFGSRETQYF,TGTGCCAGCAGCTTGTTCGGGTCGAGGGAGACCCAGTACTTC
.,.,TRBV2,TRBJ2-5,CASSERGNGGETQYF,TGTGCCAGCAGTGAAAGGGGGAACGGGGGAGAGACCCAGTACTTC
.,.,TRBV5-1,TRBJ2-7,CASSLEVTTYEQYF,TGCGCCAGCAGCTTAGAAGTTACTACCTACGAGCAGTACTTC